These 32 T cell receptor beta chains came from one sample sequenced in a study of control samples from healthy donors and cancer patients. Clones were read by immunoSEQ multiplex PCR, and TCRdb kept only the in-frame ones, dropping some. The sample consists of 90,000 to 120,000 clones, 70% to 85% of them appearing once. Input material: blood. Receptor source: a man younger than 35 in good health.

The V and J genes are TRBV6-5 and TRBJ2-1; TRBD2 matches at 10 bases. This CDR3 has 16 amino acids. Trimming at V came to 0 bases and at J to 5 bases, leaving 4 bases not matched to a gene. Germline assignment: CDR1 MNHEY and CDR2 SVGAGI. In DNA form, the CDR3 reads TGTGCCAGCAGTTACTCACTAGCGGGGCTGGACAATGAGCAGTTCTTC. Translated: CASSYSLAGLDNEQFF.

The rearrangement links TRBV27 to TRBJ1-3; D is unclear. From germline, CDR1 is MNHEY and CDR2 SMNVEV (reference sequence). CDR3 length: 16 residues. Trimming cost V 4 bases and J 2 bases, with 15 bases left between them. Here the CDR3 reads CASSYFEFCTGNTIYF. The DNA for the CDR3 is TGTGCCAGCAGTTATTTTGAGTTTTGCACTGGAAACACCATATATTTT.

The chain employs TRBV4-3 and TRBJ1-1; possibly TRBD1 for D (5 bases). V shed 4 bases and J shed 5 bases, with 17 bases lying between them. CDR3 size: 15 residues. From germline, CDR1 is LGHNA and CDR2 YSLEER. The CDR3 reads CASSPSPGRTTEAFF. The CDR3 DNA reads as TGCGCCAGCAGCCCTTCCCCGGGACGTACAACTGAAGCTTTCTTT.

This chain joins TRBV19 and TRBJ1-2; no definite D call. Germline lookup yields CDR1 LNHDA and CDR2 SQIVND (reference sequence). The CDR3 loop spans 13 amino acids. Between the trimmed V and J ends, which lost 7 bases and 0 bases, there was a span of 9 bases. CDR3 bases: TGTGCCAGTAACCCTGGGGCTAACTATGGCTACACCTTC. It encodes CASNPGANYGYTF.

This clone was observed once. The CDR3 DNA sequence: TGTGCCAGCAGTTACGAACAGAAGAACACTGAAGCTTTCTTT. It is translated as CASSYEQKNTEAFF. The V and J genes are TRBV6-2 or TRBV6-3 and TRBJ1-1; D ambiguous. Germline CDR1 reads MNHEY; CDR2 reads SVGEGT. Trimming pared 2 bases from V and 1 base from J, leaving 8 bases between. The CDR3 is made up of 14 amino acids.

V and J are TRBV7-9 and TRBJ2-7; D not resolved. V lost 5 bases and J lost 4, with 9 bases in between. Germline V gene lookup returns CDR1 SEHNR and CDR2 FQNEAQ (reference sequence). The CDR3 length is 12 residues. For the CDR3, the DNA is TGTGCCAGCAGCAGCCAGGAATACGAGCAGTACGTC. Translated, it gives CASSSQEYEQYV.

This clone was detected only a few times. The chain couples TRBV4-1 to TRBJ1-5; TRBD1 matches at 8 bases. CDR3 length: 15 amino acids. Unmatched junction bases numbered 7, after V lost 1 base and J lost 8 bases. Germline V CDR1 and CDR2: MGHRA, YSYEKL. The CDR3 DNA reads TGCGCCAGCAGCCAAGGGGCAGGGGGCCTGGAGCCCCAGCATTTT. Amino acids: CASSQGAGGLEPQHF.

This clone turned up a few times. The gene calls are TRBV5-8 and TRBJ2-7; D is possibly TRBD2 (7 bases). Germline V gives CDR1 SGHTS, CDR2 YDEGEE. Trimming cost V 4 bases and J 5 bases, with 16 bases left between them. The CDR3 extends over 14 amino acids. This CDR3 reads CASSARGGRDEQYF. The CDR3 DNA sequence: TGTGCCAGCAGCGCGAGGGGGGGGCGGGACGAGCAGTACTTC.

The V call is TRBV5-1, the J call TRBJ1-6; TRBD1 matches 9 bases. The J segment lost 0 bases and the V segment lost 0 bases, leaving 7 bases of the junction unmatched. There are 19 residues in the CDR3. Germline loops: CDR1 SGHRS, CDR2 YFSETQ. In nucleotides, the CDR3 is TGCGCCAGCAGCTTGGGAACCGGGACAGGGAGCTCCTATAATTCACCCCTCCACTTT. Its protein is CASSLGTGTGSSYNSPLHF.

This chain links TRBV20-1 with TRBJ2-4, with unresolved D. CDR3 length equals 8 residues. Per germline, CDR1 DFQATT and CDR2 SNEGSKA (reference sequence). DNA for the CDR3: TGCAGCGGGCCCCACTGGTACTTC. Encoded protein: CSGPHWYF.

V and J are TRBV4-1 and TRBJ2-2; TRBD2 matches at 10 bases. Looked up from germline, CDR1 is MGHRA and CDR2 is YSYEKL. This CDR3 comprises 16 residues. The ends lost 3 bases at V and 1 base at J; junction bases unmatched: 2. The CDR3 loop reads CASSHPSGGNTGELFF. The DNA for the CDR3 is TGCGCCAGCAGCCACCCTAGCGGGGGGAACACCGGGGAGCTGTTTTTT.

V gene TRBV6-2 or TRBV6-3 combines with J gene TRBJ1-1; 7 nucleotides agree with TRBD1. With 0 bases clipped from V and 3 bases from J, the junction kept 13 bases outside the gene matches. The germline CDR1 and CDR2 sequences are MNHEY and SVGEGT. This CDR3 contains 18 residues. The CDR3: CASSYSARRGYIDTEAFF. The CDR3 DNA follows: TGTGCCAGCAGTTACTCGGCACGCAGGGGGTATATCGACACTGAAGCTTTCTTT.

The V gene is TRBV5-1, the J gene TRBJ1-2; 10 positions agree with TRBD1. Trimming cost V 4 bases and J 5 bases; bases outside gene matches: 8. CDR3 length equals 15 residues. CDR1 is SGHRS and CDR2 is YFSETQ in the germline V gene. The CDR3 DNA follows: TGCGCCAGCAGCACAAGACAGGGGGCTTTGTATGGCTACACCTTC. Its protein product is CASSTRQGALYGYTF.

The rearrangement joins TRBV12-3 or TRBV12-4 to TRBJ1-4, with D possibly TRBD1 on 5 matching bases. The CDR3 spans 13 residues. V was pared by 2 bases and J by 14 bases, with 15 bases between. For the CDR3, the DNA is TGTGCCAGCAGTTTAAGGGACGCTCGGGGGCTGTTTTTT. This encodes CASSLRDARGLFF.

This clone was seen only once. The chain carries TRBV2 and TRBJ2-1; TRBD2 agrees at 12 bases. The trim removed 3 bases at V and 10 bases at J, leaving 7 bases unmatched. CDR1 is SNHLY and CDR2 is FYNNEI in the germline V gene. This CDR3 region has 15 residues. In nucleotides, the CDR3 is TGTGCCAGCAGTGATACTAGCGGGGGGCGGCGAGAGCAGTTCTTC. Translated, it gives CASSDTSGGRREQFF.

This sequence joins TRBV18 and TRBJ1-2; a possible D gene is TRBD1 (6 bases). The V gene lost 1 base and the J gene lost 8 bases, with 8 bases spanning the gap. The germline V gene encodes CDR1 KGHSH and CDR2 LQKENI. The CDR3 is 12 residues long. Here the CDR3 reads CASSPLQGGYTF. In DNA, the CDR3 is TGTGCCAGCTCACCACTCCAGGGGGGCTACACCTTC.

This clone came up a few times. This chain connects TRBV7-2 to TRBJ2-3; 11 bases map to TRBD2. CDR1 and CDR2 from the germline V gene are SGHTA and FQGNSA. The CDR3 consists of 16 residues. The V and J ends lost 2 bases and 11 bases, in that order; junction bases with no gene match: 12. CDR3 bases: TGTGCCAGCAGCTTACAGCTAGCGGGGGGTGGAAGGAGGCAGTATTTT. Its translation: CASSLQLAGGGRRQYF.

The chain couples TRBV19 to TRBJ1-2; TRBD1 matches at 7 bases. Germline V CDR1 and CDR2: LNHDA, SQIVND (reference sequence). The CDR3 spans 15 residues. The V segment lost 4 bases and the J segment 5 bases; nucleotides outside the gene matches: 10. The CDR3 region is CASSSPGTVKYGYTF. The DNA of the CDR3 is TGTGCCAGTAGTAGTCCCGGGACAGTGAAATATGGCTACACCTTC.

V usage is TRBV5-1 and J usage is TRBJ1-6; 8 bases are shared with TRBD1. The trim removed 4 bases at V and 7 bases at J, leaving 7 bases unmatched. CDR3 length: 15 amino acids. Germline V CDR1 and CDR2: SGHRS, YFSETQ. In DNA form, the CDR3 reads TGCGCCAGCAGCCGCGCAGGGGGCCACAATTCACCCCTCCACTTT. Translating it yields CASSRAGGHNSPLHF.

This chain joins TRBV29-1 and TRBJ1-1, with D perhaps matching TRBD1 (5 bases). The CDR3 spans 11 residues. CDR1 and CDR2 from the germline V gene are SQVTM and ANQGSEA. V was clipped by 1 base and J by 8 bases, with 8 bases between them. DNA for the CDR3: TGCAGCGTTGAAGTAAACAGGGAAGCTTTCTTT. Its translation: CSVEVNREAFF.

The V gene is TRBV3-1 (or the pseudogene TRBV3-2), the J gene TRBJ2-3, with 7 bases fitting TRBD2. This CDR3 has 16 residues. In germline, CDR1 is LGHDT, CDR2 YNNKEL (reference sequence). The V segment lost 2 bases and the J segment 1 base; nucleotides outside the gene matches: 6. The CDR3 region is CASSQNMGRGTDTQYF. The CDR3, as DNA: TGTGCCAGCAGCCAAAATATGGGGAGGGGCACAGATACGCAGTATTTT.

The chain employs TRBV28 and TRBJ1-4; tentative D call: TRBD1 (6 bases). The CDR3 extends over 15 amino acids. Trimming stripped 10 bases from V and 2 bases from J, with 17 bases between. Germline V gives CDR1 MDHEN, CDR2 SYDVKM. The CDR3 sequence: CATLRGDMTNEKLFF. In nucleotides, the CDR3 is TGTGCCACCCTTAGGGGGGACATGACTAATGAAAAACTGTTTTTT.

The rearrangement uses TRBV5-8 and TRBJ1-5; perhaps TRBD1 as D (6 bases). V was trimmed by 4 bases and J by 11 bases, leaving 22 bases between them. CDR1 SGHTS and CDR2 YDEGEE come from the germline V gene. CDR3 length equals 15 residues. The CDR3 loop is CASSRGLQGYGSQHF. The CDR3 coding sequence is TGTGCCAGCAGCCGGGGGCTACAGGGATATGGGTCCCAGCATTTT.

The chain couples TRBV18 to TRBJ2-5, with 12 nucleotides matching TRBD2. V shed 5 bases, J shed 4 bases, and the junction held 11 bases outside the gene matches. The CDR3 covers 17 residues. Per the germline V gene, CDR1 is KGHSH and CDR2 is LQKENI. CDR3 in DNA: TGTGCCAGCTCATCCTATTTGACTAGCGGGGGTGGAGAGACCCAGTACTTC. As protein: CASSSYLTSGGGETQYF. The full variable domain, in which reference TRBV18 and TRBJ2-5 provide the parts outside the CDR3, is NAGVMQNPRHLVRRRGQEARLRCSPMKGHSHVYWYRQLPEEGLKFMVYLQKENIIDESGMPKERFSAEFPKEGPSILRIQQVVRGDSAAYFCASSSYLTSGGGETQYFGPGTRLLVL.

The V call is TRBV9, the J call TRBJ1-1, with 8 bases aligning to TRBD1. With 3 bases clipped from V and 4 bases from J, the junction kept 11 bases outside the gene matches. Germline V lookup: CDR1 SGDLS, CDR2 YYNGEE. The CDR3 spans 16 residues. CDR3 in amino acids: CASSERVTGGSTEAFF. The CDR3 DNA follows: TGTGCCAGCAGCGAGAGAGTTACAGGGGGAAGCACTGAAGCTTTCTTT.

V gene TRBV4-3 combines with J gene TRBJ1-2; unclear D gene. The CDR3 extends over 15 amino acids. Germline V gene data show CDR1 as LGHNA and CDR2 as YSLEER. V was clipped by 0 bases and J by 5 bases, with 13 bases between them. CDR3 sequence reads: CASSQEKVVMYGYTF. CDR3 DNA: TGCGCCAGCAGCCAAGAGAAGGTTGTGATGTATGGCTACACCTTC.

V and J are TRBV11-2 and TRBJ1-6; D gene uncertain. V was pared by 5 bases and J by 7 bases, with 15 bases between. The CDR3 has 15 amino acids. The V gene's germline CDR1 is SGHAT and CDR2 FQNNGV. CDR3: CASSPMAGNNSPLHF. The CDR3 bases are TGTGCCAGCAGCCCCATGGCGGGGAACAATTCACCCCTCCACTTT.

The chain is built from TRBV15 and TRBJ1-2; tentatively, D is TRBD1 (5 bases). Between the trimmed V and J ends, which lost 5 bases and 4 bases, there was a span of 11 bases. CDR1 and CDR2 from the germline V gene are LNHNV and YYDKDF (reference sequence). The length of the CDR3 is 13 residues. CDR3: CATSGTPTYGYTF. The DNA for the CDR3 is TGTGCCACCAGCGGGACTCCTACCTATGGCTACACCTTC. The variable domain in full, completed from reference TRBV15 and TRBJ1-2, reads DAMVIQNPRYQVTQFGKPVTLSCSQTLNHNVMYWYQQKSSQAPKLLFHYYDKDFNNEADTPDNFQSRRPNTSFCFLDIRSPGLGDTAMYLCATSGTPTYGYTFGSGTRLTVV.

The chain carries TRBV18 and TRBJ1-2; D is undetermined. This CDR3 has 15 residues. CDR1 and CDR2 from the germline V gene are KGHSH and LQKENI. Trimming left V 3 bases short and J 3 bases short, with 14 bases between. CDR3 DNA sequence: TGTGCCAGCTCACCCCCGTCGAGCAGCCACTATGGCTACACCTTC. This translates into CASSPPSSSHYGYTF.

This chain connects TRBV7-6 to TRBJ2-2; D possibly matches TRBD1 or TRBD2 (5 bases each). Germline V lookup: CDR1 SGHVS, CDR2 FNYEAQ. The CDR3 covers 15 residues. With 0 bases removed from V and 6 bases from J, the gap between germline ends came to 11 bases. The CDR3 is CASSLAAWDAGELFF. The CDR3 DNA is TGTGCCAGCAGCTTAGCCGCCTGGGACGCCGGGGAGCTGTTTTTT.

This chain uses TRBV6-1 with TRBJ2-2; D unclear. The CDR3 consists of 13 residues. The V gene lost 2 bases and the J gene lost 9 bases, with 10 bases spanning the gap. Germline values: CDR1 MNHNS, CDR2 SASEGT. CDR3 region: CASSERYGWELFF. The DNA for the CDR3 is TGTGCCAGCAGTGAACGGTACGGCTGGGAGCTGTTTTTT.

This clone has a single count. CDR3 region: CAWSFLSTATDTQYF. The CDR3 DNA is TGTGCCTGGAGTTTCCTTTCAACCGCCACAGATACGCAGTATTTT. The chain joins TRBV30 to TRBJ2-3; no clear D gene. The CDR3 has 15 residues. Germline V gene data show CDR1 as GTSNPN and CDR2 as SVGIG (reference sequence). V shed 2 bases and J shed 2 bases, with 14 bases lying between them.